A selection of T cell receptor beta chains follows, all from one sample in a study of blood T cells in healthy people across ages. One entry per CDR3 protein results from TCRdb running MiXCR on the 5' RACE reads. The data show some 1,000,000 distinct CDR3 sequences, approximately 25% seen once. These data are also associated with another study on T cells of mothers and their children.

The sequencing sample was made of blood. The receptor source for this set is a girl aged 2-9 years in good health. CDR3s include the opening cysteine and the closing phenylalanine or tryptophan. Fields, in order: D gene, clone size, J gene, V gene, CDR3 protein, CDR3 DNA. A D gene is named only where the DNA matches it firmly. Clone sizes are given selectively: once, few, many, or a class where the clone is expanded.

TRBD1,few,TRBJ1-2,TRBV7-9,CAGSPDRRGYTF,TGTGCCGGCAGCCCGGACAGGCGTGGCTACACCTTC
TRBD1,-,TRBJ2-3,TRBV6-2/TRBV6-3,CASSLGTEDHDTQYF,TGTGCCAGCAGTTTGGGGACAGAGGATCATGATACGCAGTATTTT
TRBD1,-,TRBJ2-5,TRBV7-2,CASRQGLSGETQYF,TGTGCCAGCAGACAGGGGTTGTCAGGAGAGACCCAGTACTTC
TRBD1,-,TRBJ1-2,TRBV20-1,CSAREGTGIQGYTF,TGCAGTGCTAGAGAGGGGACAGGGATTCAGGGCTACACCTTC
TRBD2,few,TRBJ2-5,TRBV9,CASSVSSGRGGETQYF,TGTGCCAGCAGCGTTTCTAGCGGGAGAGGTGGGGAGACCCAGTACTTC
-,-,TRBJ2-7,TRBV20-1,CSARGNSYEQYF,TGCAGTGCTAGGGGGAATTCCTACGAGCAGTACTTC
TRBD2,few,TRBJ2-1,TRBV5-1,CASPPPQLADQFF,TGCGCCAGCCCTCCACCACAACTAGCGGACCAGTTCTTC
-,-,TRBJ1-2,TRBV7-2,CASSWLAISGYTF,TGTGCCAGCAGCTGGCTGGCGATTAGTGGCTACACCTTC
-,many,TRBJ1-4,TRBV12-3/TRBV12-4,CASSLGGIGEKLFF,TGTGCCAGCAGTTTAGGTGGTATAGGAGAAAAACTGTTTTTT
-,-,TRBJ2-3,TRBV5-1,CASSPGTQGTDTQYF,TGCGCCAGCAGCCCCGGGACCCAGGGCACAGATACGCAGTATTTT
-,-,TRBJ2-1,TRBV7-9,CASSLPFEQFF,TGTGCCAGCAGCTTACCTTTCGAGCAGTTCTTC
TRBD1,few,TRBJ2-7,TRBV28,CASSLTGDPYEQYF,TGTGCCAGCAGCCTTACAGGGGACCCCTACGAGCAGTACTTC
-,few,TRBJ2-5,TRBV12-3/TRBV12-4,CASKKGAYQETQYF,TGTGCCAGCAAAAAAGGGGCCTACCAAGAGACCCAGTACTTC
TRBD1,few,TRBJ1-1,TRBV27,CASSATTGLTEAFF,TGTGCCAGCAGTGCAACGACAGGGCTGACTGAAGCTTTCTTT
-,-,TRBJ1-1,TRBV18,CASSHSGWGTEAFF,TGTGCCAGCTCACACTCGGGATGGGGGACTGAAGCTTTCTTT
-,few,TRBJ2-7,TRBV7-9,CASSPVTDFWKQYF,TGTGCCAGCAGCCCAGTTACGGATTTCTGGAAGCAGTACTTC
-,few,TRBJ2-2,TRBV9,CASSNRGSTGELFF,TGTGCCAGCAGCAACCGAGGGAGCACCGGGGAGCTGTTTTTT
-,-,TRBJ2-3,TRBV5-1,CASSSTGGDTQYF,TGCGCCAGCAGCTCGACTGGAGGGGATACGCAGTATTTT
TRBD1,once,TRBJ2-5,TRBV5-1,CASSFQRTGPVDQETQYF,TGCGCCAGCAGCTTCCAACGGACAGGGCCGGTAGACCAAGAGACCCAGTACTTC
TRBD1,-,TRBJ1-4,TRBV7-2,CASSHTGEGEKLFF,TGTGCCAGCAGCCATACAGGGGAGGGCGAAAAACTGTTTTTT
-,-,TRBJ1-2,TRBV28,CASSLLAAGGYTF,TGTGCCAGCAGTTTATTGGCCGCTGGAGGCTACACCTTC
TRBD1,-,TRBJ2-5,TRBV6-1,CASSKSPGQGVMAQYF,TGTGCCAGCAGTAAATCCCCGGGACAGGGGGTTATGGCCCAGTACTTC
-,few,TRBJ2-1,TRBV7-8,CASSKDMSSYNEQFF,TGTGCCAGCAGCAAGGACATGAGCTCCTACAATGAGCAGTTCTTC
-,-,TRBJ1-4,TRBV5-5,CASSSFATNEKLFF,TGTGCCAGCAGTTCGTTTGCAACTAATGAAAAACTGTTTTTT
-,-,TRBJ1-6,TRBV6-2/TRBV6-3,CASGGIISPLHF,TGTGCCAGTGGGGGGATCATTTCACCCCTCCACTTT
-,many,TRBJ1-4,TRBV12-3/TRBV12-4,CASSLGGPNEKLFF,TGTGCCAGCAGTTTAGGGGGCCCTAATGAAAAACTGTTTTTT
TRBD1,few,TRBJ2-1,TRBV6-5,CASRSPGQGSYNEQFF,TGTGCCAGCAGGTCCCCGGGACAGGGTTCCTACAATGAGCAGTTCTTC
TRBD1,few,TRBJ1-5,TRBV27,CASGPGQGNQPQHF,TGTGCCAGCGGACCGGGACAGGGGAATCAGCCCCAGCATTTT
-,-,TRBJ2-5,TRBV6-2/TRBV6-3,CASSQPHEGGFGETQYF,TGTGCCAGCAGTCAGCCACATGAGGGGGGATTCGGGGAGACCCAGTACTTC
-,-,TRBJ1-1,TRBV20-1,CSARDPARQNTEAFF,TGCAGTGCTAGAGATCCGGCCAGGCAGAACACTGAAGCTTTCTTT
-,-,TRBJ2-3,TRBV15,CATSRNLGEDTQYF,TGTGCCACCAGCAGAAATTTAGGGGAAGATACGCAGTATTTT
-,-,TRBJ1-5,TRBV2,CASSDTRTELLNQPQHF,TGTGCCAGCAGCGATACACGGACGGAACTGCTAAATCAGCCCCAGCATTTT
-,few,TRBJ2-4,TRBV2,CASRAAQNIQYF,TGTGCCAGCAGAGCGGCGCAGAACATTCAGTACTTC
TRBD2,-,TRBJ2-7,TRBV7-2,CASSLPSGNEQYF,TGTGCCAGCAGCCTACCTAGCGGGAACGAGCAGTACTTC
-,-,TRBJ1-2,TRBV6-9,CASSLFPKDDTYGYTF,TGTGCCAGCAGTTTATTCCCCAAGGACGATACCTATGGCTACACCTTC
TRBD2,-,TRBJ2-5,TRBV7-8,CASSSLGLAGGRGPQYF,TGTGCCAGCAGCTCCTTGGGACTAGCGGGGGGCAGGGGGCCCCAGTACTTC
-,-,TRBJ1-1,TRBV12-3/TRBV12-4,CASKRGRNTEAFF,TGTGCCAGCAAGCGGGGAAGAAACACTGAAGCTTTCTTT
-,few,TRBJ2-1,TRBV12-3/TRBV12-4,CASSSPARPTELFDEQFF,TGTGCCAGCAGTTCCCCTGCCAGACCGACGGAATTGTTCGATGAGCAGTTCTTC
-,-,TRBJ1-3,TRBV4-1,CASSLPGGTGNTIYF,TGCGCCAGCAGCCTCCCTGGGGGGACTGGAAACACCATATATTTT
-,-,TRBJ2-5,TRBV6-5,CASRNSGKETQYF,TGTGCCAGCAGAAATAGCGGTAAAGAGACCCAGTACTTC
TRBD2,few,TRBJ2-7,TRBV20-1,CSARWLAGGDEQYF,TGCAGTGCTAGGTGGCTAGCGGGAGGCGACGAGCAGTACTTC
-,-,TRBJ2-7,TRBV6-2/TRBV6-3,CASSSPGLPLEQYF,TGTGCCAGCAGTTCCCCGGGACTCCCCCTCGAGCAGTACTTC
-,few,TRBJ1-1,TRBV11-1,CASSSDGGEAFF,TGTGCCAGCAGCTCCGACGGGGGAGAAGCTTTCTTT
TRBD2,-,TRBJ2-5,TRBV20-1,CSATTLAGSGTQYF,TGCAGTGCTACCACCCTAGCGGGGTCAGGGACCCAGTACTTC
TRBD1,-,TRBJ1-2,TRBV7-9,CASSLPIGQGRGYTF,TGTGCCAGCAGCTTACCAATAGGACAGGGTCGCGGCTACACCTTC
-,few,TRBJ2-6,TRBV9,CASSMHLSGANVLTF,TGTGCCAGCAGCATGCACCTCTCTGGGGCCAACGTCCTGACTTTC
TRBD2,-,TRBJ2-3,TRBV4-3,CASSQDPTSGGLTDTQYF,TGCGCCAGCAGCCAAGATCCGACTAGCGGGGGGCTCACAGATACGCAGTATTTT
TRBD2,few,TRBJ2-5,TRBV5-6,CASSFGGGPSETQYF,TGTGCCAGCAGCTTCGGGGGAGGGCCCTCAGAGACCCAGTACTTC
-,-,TRBJ1-6,TRBV7-9,CASSLEGGGHSPLHF,TGTGCCAGCAGCTTAGAGGGGGGTGGGCATTCACCCCTCCACTTT
TRBD1,-,TRBJ1-2,TRBV29-1,CSTRTGLTYGYTF,TGCAGCACCCGGACAGGTCTCACCTATGGCTACACCTTC
-,few,TRBJ2-1,TRBV29-1,CSALSVGDEQFF,TGCAGCGCCCTATCTGTGGGGGATGAGCAGTTCTTC
TRBD2,-,TRBJ2-3,TRBV20-1,CSAKAGDRTDTQYF,TGCAGTGCTAAAGCGGGGGACCGCACAGATACGCAGTATTTT
TRBD1,-,TRBJ2-5,TRBV6-2/TRBV6-3,CASSSGQGGLETQYF,TGTGCCAGCAGCTCCGGACAGGGGGGCTTGGAGACCCAGTACTTC
-,-,TRBJ2-5,TRBV6-5,CASRRGSPQETQYF,TGTGCCAGCAGGCGGGGAAGCCCCCAAGAGACCCAGTACTTC